Below, one TCR beta chain is given with its context. These data originate in a study of blood T cell repertoires in COVID-19. Overall study context: Collection of acute and convalescent COVID-19 samples took place in the United States, Italy and Spain. The analysed material was cDNA or gDNA that came from T cells, B-cell-depleted T cells, or PBMCs.

Authors' methods: Quantification of nucleated cells was approximated via reference gene primer amplification. Clones were read by immunoSEQ multiplex PCR, and TCRdb kept only the in-frame ones, dropping some. The V and J calls and clone size are taken from that table; D and trimming were inferred from the DNA. Among roughly 76,000 clones, 70% to 80% were seen once, and the ten largest hold around 21%. Per germline, CDR1 LNHDA and CDR2 SQIVND (reference sequence). V lost 4 bases and J lost 8, with 11 bases in between. The length of the CDR3 is 12 residues. The clonotype comes from a man between 70 and 80 years old with acute or convalescent COVID-19. The chain has TRBV19 and TRBJ1-2, with no clear D. The sample comprised peripheral blood. In nucleotides, the CDR3 is TGTGCCAGTAGTACGTGGGAGTGGGGCTACACCTTC. Translating it yields CASSTWEWGYTF.